The subject of this entry is one T cell receptor (beta chain). The data originate from a study of blood T cell repertoires in COVID-19. About the research overall: PBMCs, B-cell-depleted T cells, or T cells provided the cDNA or gDNA that made up the material.

Germline values: CDR1 GTSNPN, CDR2 SVGIG (reference sequence). This CDR3 is 15 amino acids long. The J segment lost 5 bases and the V segment lost 1 base, leaving 5 bases of the junction unmatched. Methods used by the authors: For nucleated cells, counts were estimated from reference gene primer amplification. Repertoires were generated with immunoSEQ multiplex PCR, while TCRdb's copy carries only in-frame clones and drops some. V and J calls and clone size are as listed in that table; D and trimming were resolved from the DNA. The repertoire holds around 80,000 clones, around 90% seen once, with roughly 4.8% in the top ten.

The receptor comes from a woman older than 75 with acute or convalescent COVID-19. This chain joins TRBV30 and TRBJ1-4; 9 bases are shared with TRBD1. The material sequenced was peripheral blood. For the CDR3, the DNA is TGTGCCTGGAGTGACCCGGGACAGGGAAATGAAAAACTGTTTTTT. It translates to CAWSDPGQGNEKLFF.